The 14 T cell receptor beta chains below were found in one sample sequenced in a study of PD-L1 blockade in urothelial cancer. Generated by immunoSEQ multiplex PCR, the TCRdb table keeps only in-frame clones and is missing some. The data contain 100,000 to 150,000 clones, around 88% of them seen just once; the ten biggest clones take up roughly 2.4%. This sample's time point: peripheral blood 6 weeks after treatment start. The material was PBMCs, obtained around atezolizumab (anti-PD-L1) treatment. Receptors originate from a man aged 50-59 years with urothelial cancer.

The chain uses TRBV7-8 and TRBJ1-5, with D unresolved. Germline loops: CDR1 SGHVS, CDR2 FQNEAQ. Trimming left V 0 bases short and J 0 bases short, with 6 bases between. This CDR3 spans 15 amino acids. The CDR3 reads CASSLAHNSNQPQHF. The CDR3 DNA reads as TGTGCCAGCAGCTTAGCCCACAATAGCAATCAGCCCCAGCATTTT.

The V call is TRBV27, the J call TRBJ2-2; 12 bases map to TRBD2. The CDR3 has 17 residues. Trimming took 0 bases from V and 7 from J; bases not matched to a gene: 6. The germline V gene encodes CDR1 MNHEY and CDR2 SMNVEV (reference sequence). The CDR3 DNA reads TGTGCCAGCAGTTTATCGAGGCTAGCGGGAGGGTACGGGGAGCTGTTTTTT. Translated, it gives CASSLSRLAGGYGELFF.

This clone appeared a few times. The rearrangement joins TRBV4-2 to TRBJ2-2; D unclear. This CDR3 contains 16 residues. Trimming pared 0 bases from V and 7 bases from J, leaving 15 bases between. The germline V gene encodes CDR1 LGHNA and CDR2 YNFKEQ. CDR3 sequence reads: CASSQEIQLLGGELFF. CDR3 coding DNA: TGTGCCAGCAGCCAAGAAATACAGCTCCTGGGCGGGGAGCTGTTTTTT.

The chain is built from TRBV25-1 and TRBJ2-3; 8 nucleotides align to TRBD1. Germline V gene lookup returns CDR1 MGHDK and CDR2 SYGVNS. V lost 7 bases and J lost 3; bases outside the gene matches: 3. CDR3 length equals 13 residues. The CDR3: CASKQGGTDTQYF. CDR3 bases: TGTGCCAGCAAACAGGGGGGTACAGATACGCAGTATTTT.

The count of this clone is one. This chain joins TRBV29-1 and TRBJ1-2; TRBD1 matches at 9 bases. CDR3 length: 15 amino acids. The germline V gene encodes CDR1 SQVTM and CDR2 ANQGSEA. V lost 7 bases and J lost 8; bases outside the gene matches: 17. The CDR3 protein is CSGYQAFGTGIGYTF. The CDR3 DNA follows: TGCAGCGGGTACCAAGCCTTTGGGACAGGGATAGGCTACACCTTC.

This clone was recorded once. The V call is TRBV7-8, the J call TRBJ1-6, with 7 bases fitting TRBD1. CDR1 SGHVS and CDR2 FQNEAQ come from the germline V gene. The CDR3 consists of 13 residues. The junction had 1 base not matched to a gene; V was cut back by 5 bases and J by 6 bases. CDR3 amino acids: CASSGQVNSPLHF. The CDR3 DNA is TGTGCCAGCAGCGGACAGGTTAATTCACCCCTCCACTTT. Looking up the rest from reference TRBV7-8 and TRBJ1-6 gives the full variable domain: GAGVSQSPRYKVAKRGQDVALRCDPISGHVSLFWYQQALGQGPEFLTYFQNEAQLDKSGLPSDRFFAERPEGSVSTLKIQRTQQEDSAVYLCASSGQVNSPLHFGNGTRLTVT.

This clone was recorded only once. J is TRBJ2-7 and V is TRBV25-1; 11 nucleotides line up with TRBD2. The CDR3 loop spans 14 amino acids. V lost 8 bases and J lost 0; bases outside the gene matches: 3. CDR1 and CDR2 (germline): MGHDK, SYGVNS. The chain's CDR3 is CASSGTSGSYEQYF. CDR3 nucleotide sequence: TGTGCCAGCTCTGGGACTAGCGGCTCCTACGAGCAGTACTTC.

The genes are TRBV7-9 and TRBJ1-2; 7 bases fit TRBD1. This CDR3 comprises 12 residues. Unmatched junction bases numbered 4, after V lost 4 bases and J lost 8 bases. Germline CDR1 reads SEHNR; CDR2 reads FQNEAQ (reference sequence). The CDR3 sequence: CASSSPGGGYTF. The CDR3 nucleotides are TGTGCCAGCAGCTCCCCAGGGGGGGGCTACACCTTC.

This sequence joins TRBV30 and TRBJ2-3, with 10 bases aligning to TRBD2. With 4 bases clipped from V and 4 bases from J, the junction kept 5 bases outside the gene matches. The germline CDR1 and CDR2 sequences are GTSNPN and SVGIG (reference sequence). The CDR3 is 14 residues long. Here the CDR3 reads CAWTSGSIPDTQYF. The CDR3 bases are TGTGCCTGGACTAGCGGGAGTATCCCAGATACGCAGTATTTT.

Only one count was recorded for this clone. The rearrangement uses TRBV5-5 and TRBJ1-1; 7 nucleotides line up with TRBD1. There are 17 residues in the CDR3. The V segment lost 6 bases and the J segment 1 base; nucleotides outside the gene matches: 15. Germline CDR1 reads SGHKS; CDR2 reads YYEKEE (reference sequence). The CDR3 DNA follows: TGTGCCAGCACCCAAGACAGGGTCGACTTCGGGAACACTGAAGCTTTCTTT. As protein: CASTQDRVDFGNTEAFF. Full variable domain (missing parts from reference TRBV5-5 and TRBJ1-1): DAGVTQSPTHLIKTRGQQVTLRCSPISGHKSVSWYQQVLGQGPQFIFQYYEKEERGRGNFPDRFSARQFPNYSSELNVNALLLGDSALYLCASTQDRVDFGNTEAFFGQGTRLTVV.

V gene TRBV27 combines with J gene TRBJ1-2, with 8 nucleotides matching TRBD1. The germline gives CDR1 MNHEY, CDR2 SMNVEV (reference sequence). Losses at the gene ends were 5 bases for V and 4 bases for J; bases not matched to a gene: 6. The CDR3 covers 14 residues. The CDR3 sequence is CASSTGQGRYGYTF. DNA of the CDR3: TGTGCCAGCAGTACCGGACAGGGTCGCTATGGCTACACCTTC.

This clone was counted once. This chain joins TRBV28 and TRBJ1-1; D is perhaps TRBD1 (5 bases). This CDR3 spans 13 amino acids. With 6 bases removed from V and 0 bases from J, the gap between germline ends came to 8 bases. CDR1 and CDR2 (germline): MDHEN, SYDVKM. In nucleotides, the CDR3 is TGTGCCAGCAGAAGACAGTTGAACACTGAAGCTTTCTTT. Translated, it gives CASRRQLNTEAFF.

This clone came up once. The V gene is TRBV7-2, the J gene TRBJ2-7; weak D call: TRBD2 (6 bases). Germline CDR1 reads SGHTA; CDR2 reads FQGNSA. The CDR3 spans 15 residues. V lost 2 bases and J lost 2, with 13 bases in between. CDR3 coding DNA: TGTGCCAGCAGCTTAATGACGGGAGTCCCCTACGAGCAGTACTTC. Translated, it gives CASSLMTGVPYEQYF.

This chain uses TRBV2 with TRBJ2-6; D may be TRBD1 (5 bases). The CDR3 totals 15 residues. The germline gives CDR1 SNHLY, CDR2 FYNNEI. The ends were cut back, 6 bases at V and 3 bases at J, with 12 bases in the middle. The CDR3 spells CASRQGHGGANVLTF. The CDR3 DNA is TGTGCCAGCAGGCAGGGTCACGGTGGGGCCAACGTCCTGACTTTC.